A single sample is the source of the 2 T cell receptor beta chains below, sequenced in a study of T cells in Graves' hyperthyroidism and ophthalmopathy. Template material for amplifying TCR beta CDR3 regions consisted of RNA transcripts. The primer set for the first-round RT-PCR of the TCR CDR3 was HTBI. TCRdb redid the calling of the multiplex PCR reads with MiXCR, one entry per CDR3 protein. The data show about 680,000 distinct CDR3 sequences, with 35% seen just once and 30% to 40% held by the top ten. The specimen sequenced was blood. The source is a woman aged 40 to 55 with Graves' hyperthyroidism.

There are many counts of this clonotype. The genes are TRBV20-1 and TRBJ1-5; the match to TRBD1 covers 7 bases. This CDR3 contains 13 residues. Germline V gene sequence: CDR1 DFQATT, CDR2 SNEGSKA (reference sequence). J was trimmed by 4 bases and V by 3 bases; bases with no gene match: 3. CDR3 bases: TGCAGTGCTAGGCAACAGGGGAATCAGCCCCAGCATTTT. Translation: CSARQQGNQPQHF.

This clonotype was observed at least ten times. V usage is TRBV11-2 and J usage is TRBJ1-1; TRBD1 matches 7 bases. V shed 4 bases and J 0 bases; nucleotides not matched to a gene: 5. This CDR3 is built from 15 residues. Per the germline V gene, CDR1 is SGHAT and CDR2 is FQNNGV. The DNA of the CDR3 is TGTGCCAGCAGCTCAGGACAGGCAATGAACACTGAAGCTTTCTTT. The encoded protein is CASSSGQAMNTEAFF.